The 15 T cell receptor beta chains below were found in one sample sequenced in a study of blood T cell repertoires in COVID-19. Only in-frame clones appear in the TCRdb table, and some are missing; sequencing was by immunoSEQ multiplex PCR. Counted here are 150,000 or so clones, around 90% occurring once; the ten biggest clones make up approximately 3.7%. Sequenced input: PBMCs or T cells enriched from blood (not recorded which). Receptor source: a woman in her thirties or forties who had been exposed to COVID-19.

This sequence joins TRBV19 and TRBJ2-3, with D possibly matching TRBD2 (5 bases). Trimming left V 1 base short and J 2 bases short, with 13 bases between. This CDR3 region has 16 residues. Germline values: CDR1 LNHDA, CDR2 SQIVND (reference sequence). Written as DNA, the CDR3 is TGTGCCAGTAGTATAGGACGAACGGAGGACACAGATACGCAGTATTTT. As protein: CASSIGRTEDTDTQYF. Variable domain in full (rest from reference TRBV19 and TRBJ2-3): DGGITQSPKYLFRKEGQNVTLSCEQNLNHDAMYWYRQDPGQGLRLIYYSQIVNDFQKGDIAEGYSVSREKKESFPLTVTSAQKNPTAFYLCASSIGRTEDTDTQYFGPGTRLTVL.

This chain uses TRBV19 with TRBJ2-3; a weak D match, TRBD1 (5 bases). The CDR3 length is 13 residues. V was trimmed by 9 bases and J by 5 bases, leaving 15 bases between them. Germline CDR1 and CDR2: LNHDA and SQIVND (reference sequence). The CDR3, as DNA: TGTGCCAGCCAGGGCCCCTGGGTAGATACGCAGTATTTT. As protein: CASQGPWVDTQYF.

The V call is TRBV6-2 or TRBV6-3, the J call TRBJ2-2; D ambiguous. The V end was cut by 0 bases, the J end by 1 base, with 6 bases between. Germline CDR1 MNHEY, CDR2 SVGEGT. This CDR3 is 15 amino acids long. The CDR3 DNA reads as TGTGCCAGCAGTTACTCCGGGTTGAACACCGGGGAGCTGTTTTTT. It codes for CASSYSGLNTGELFF.

This clone was seen only once. The CDR3 reads CASSLEKAGQEETQYF. DNA of the CDR3: TGTGCCAGCAGCTTAGAAAAGGCGGGACAGGAAGAGACCCAGTACTTC. This sequence joins TRBV11-2 and TRBJ2-5, with TRBD1 identical over 8 bases. The CDR3 totals 16 residues. CDR1 is SGHAT and CDR2 is FQNNGV in the germline V gene. The V segment lost 0 bases and the J segment 3 bases; nucleotides outside the gene matches: 6.

The CDR3 region has the DNA TGTGCCAGTAGAATCTCGGGTTCCGACTATGGCTACACCTTC. This translates into CASRISGSDYGYTF. J is TRBJ1-2 and V is TRBV19; no definite D call. Per the germline V gene, CDR1 is LNHDA and CDR2 is SQIVND (reference sequence). V lost 6 bases to trimming and J lost 3 bases, with 14 bases between them. The CDR3 is 14 amino acids.

The table lists this clone with a few counts. The chain has TRBV5-1 and TRBJ2-7, with 7 positions matching TRBD1. CDR1 SGHRS and CDR2 YFSETQ come from the germline V gene. The V gene end was trimmed by 4 bases and the J gene end by 3 bases; junction bases not matched to a gene: 10. This CDR3 is built from 15 residues. The CDR3 sequence: CASSTLTGNDYEQYF. CDR3 DNA sequence: TGCGCCAGCAGCACCCTGACAGGGAACGACTACGAGCAGTACTTC.

The J gene is TRBJ2-1, the V gene TRBV7-2, with TRBD2 matching 9 bases. Unmatched junction bases numbered 5, after V lost 5 bases and J lost 6 bases. Germline V lookup: CDR1 SGHTA, CDR2 FQGNSA. The CDR3 is 14 residues long. For the CDR3, the DNA is TGTGCCAGCAGCAGTCTTAGCGGGAGCAATGAGCAGTTCTTC. It is translated as CASSSLSGSNEQFF.

The chain is built from TRBV24-1 and TRBJ2-5; tentatively, D is TRBD2 (6 bases). V was clipped by 9 bases and J by 2 bases, with 9 bases between them. Germline CDR1 reads KGHDR; CDR2 reads SFDVKD. The CDR3 has 12 amino acids. In nucleotides, the CDR3 is TGTGCCACCCAGGACTATCAAGAGACCCAGTACTTC. Translation: CATQDYQETQYF.

V usage is TRBV7-9 and J usage is TRBJ2-1, with D unresolved. The CDR3 extends over 11 amino acids. The V end was cut by 5 bases, the J end by 12 bases, with 11 bases between. Germline-derived CDR1 and CDR2 are SEHNR and FQNEAQ (reference sequence). The CDR3 DNA sequence: TGTGCCAGCAGCCCATCTTACACGCAGTTCTTC. Its translation: CASSPSYTQFF.

V usage is TRBV6-2 or TRBV6-3 and J usage is TRBJ1-4; 8 nucleotides line up with TRBD1. Germline CDR1 and CDR2: MNHEY and SVGEGT. The CDR3 has 18 residues. V shed 2 bases and J 0 bases; nucleotides not matched to a gene: 8. The CDR3 region is CASSYPTGTGSTNEKLFF. CDR3 nucleotides: TGTGCCAGCAGTTACCCCACCGGGACAGGCTCAACTAATGAAAAACTGTTTTTT.

The rearrangement uses TRBV11-2 and TRBJ2-3; the D gene is possibly TRBD2 (5 bases). Germline V gives CDR1 SGHAT, CDR2 FQNNGV. Trimming took off 1 base at V and 6 bases at J, with 8 bases between the two ends. This CDR3 has 13 residues. CDR3 protein: CASSLGGEDTQYF. CDR3 in DNA: TGTGCCAGCAGCTTAGGTGGGGAGGATACGCAGTATTTT.

The count of this clone is one. The chain joins TRBV18 to TRBJ1-5, with 9 bases fitting TRBD1. Looked up from germline, CDR1 is KGHSH and CDR2 is LQKENI. The V gene end was trimmed by 1 base and the J gene end by 5 bases; junction bases not matched to a gene: 9. The CDR3 runs 17 residues. The CDR3 is CASSPRMGQGVDQPQHF. The DNA of the CDR3 is TGTGCCAGCTCACCACGCATGGGACAGGGAGTAGATCAGCCCCAGCATTTT. The full variable domain, with the rest looked up from reference TRBV18 and TRBJ1-5, is NAGVMQNPRHLVRRRGQEARLRCSPMKGHSHVYWYRQLPEEGLKFMVYLQKENIIDESGMPKERFSAEFPKEGPSILRIQQVVRGDSAAYFCASSPRMGQGVDQPQHFGDGTRLSIL.

The V and J genes are TRBV5-8 and TRBJ1-1; no clear D. The CDR3 length is 14 residues. In germline, CDR1 is SGHTS, CDR2 YDEGEE. Between the trimmed V and J ends, which lost 4 bases and 4 bases, there was a span of 14 bases. The CDR3: CASSAWAGSTEAFF. CDR3 DNA: TGTGCCAGCAGCGCCTGGGCAGGTTCCACTGAAGCTTTCTTT.

The rearrangement links TRBV4-1 to TRBJ2-2, with 7 bases fitting TRBD1. After removal of 0 bases from V and 4 bases from J, the junction contained 17 bases not matched to a gene. This CDR3 is 20 amino acids long. Germline CDR1 MGHRA, CDR2 YSYEKL. CDR3 sequence: CASSQDPSKVNRGSTGELFF. Written as DNA, the CDR3 is TGCGCCAGCAGCCAAGATCCCTCAAAAGTAAACAGGGGCAGCACCGGGGAGCTGTTTTTT.

The rearrangement uses TRBV11-1 and TRBJ1-6; a possible D gene is TRBD1 (5 bases). V gave up 1 base and J gave up 5 bases, with 9 bases separating them. Germline V gives CDR1 SGHAT, CDR2 FQDESV (reference sequence). The CDR3 spans 15 residues. CDR3 protein: CASSLGTGDNSPLHF. Here the CDR3 DNA reads TGTGCCAGCAGCTTAGGCACAGGAGATAATTCACCCCTCCACTTT.